These 10 T cell receptor beta chains originate from one sample sequenced in a study of T cell changes during pregnancy in multiple sclerosis. TCRdb's copy holds only in-frame clones and misses some; the assay was immunoSEQ multiplex PCR. The data show around 53,000 clones, roughly nine tenths seen once. This material consisted of CD8+ T cells from peripheral blood mononuclear cells, taken before pregnancy. The receptors come from a female donor with multiple sclerosis, enrolled in a pregnancy study.

The rearrangement uses TRBV7-9 and TRBJ1-1; 7 bases align to TRBD1. CDR3 length equals 11 residues. Trimming removed 5 bases from V and 11 bases from J; junction bases left unmatched: 5. Germline V gene sequence: CDR1 SEHNR, CDR2 FQNEAQ (reference sequence). The CDR3, as DNA: TGTGCCAGCAGCACAGACAGGGACGCTTTCTTT. It specifies CASSTDRDAFF.

The V call is TRBV6-5, the J call TRBJ1-2; perhaps TRBD1 as D (6 bases). Per the germline V gene, CDR1 is MNHEY and CDR2 is SVGAGI. With 10 bases removed from V and 1 base from J, the gap between germline ends came to 10 bases. This CDR3 has 12 amino acids. CDR3 sequence (DNA): TGTGCCACCAGGGGCTTTAACTATGGCTACACCTTC. Translation gives CATRGFNYGYTF.

The chain joins TRBV9 to TRBJ2-4; a possible D gene is TRBD2 (5 bases). The V gene lost 3 bases and the J gene lost 7 bases, with 17 bases spanning the gap. Looked up from germline, CDR1 is SGDLS and CDR2 is YYNGEE. The CDR3 is 15 residues long. CDR3 in DNA: TGTGCCAGCAGCGGGCGGTACGGGGAGTCGAACATTCAGTACTTC. Translation: CASSGRYGESNIQYF.

J is TRBJ1-2 and V is TRBV30, with D hard to call. CDR1 is GTSNPN, CDR2 SVGIG, per germline (reference sequence). This CDR3 comprises 13 residues. V was pared by 5 bases and J by 8 bases, with 18 bases between. CDR3 region: CAWGLDQAGGYTF. DNA of the CDR3: TGTGCCTGGGGACTTGACCAGGCCGGCGGCTACACCTTC.

The gene calls are TRBV19 and TRBJ2-7, with D tentatively TRBD1 (6 bases). The V gene's germline CDR1 is LNHDA and CDR2 SQIVND (reference sequence). The CDR3 runs 15 residues. V lost 3 bases to trimming and J lost 3 bases, with 15 bases between them. CDR3 sequence: CASSMGMGHGYEQYF. Written as DNA, the CDR3 is TGTGCCAGTAGTATGGGCATGGGACACGGCTACGAGCAGTACTTC.

V gene TRBV7-9 combines with J gene TRBJ2-1, with D possibly matching TRBD1 (6 bases). This CDR3 has 13 amino acids. Germline CDR1 SEHNR, CDR2 FQNEAQ (reference sequence). Trimming left V 5 bases short and J 12 bases short, with 17 bases between. CDR3 protein: CASSPGTTVGQFF. As DNA, the CDR3 is TGTGCCAGCAGCCCCGGGACAACGGTTGGGCAGTTCTTC.

The V gene is TRBV13, the J gene TRBJ2-1, with 7 bases fitting TRBD2. The CDR3 loop spans 16 amino acids. J lost 0 bases, V lost 0 bases, and 2 bases had no gene match. Germline V gene lookup returns CDR1 PRHDT and CDR2 FYEKMQ (reference sequence). The CDR3 protein is CASSLGGGGSYNEQFF. CDR3 sequence (DNA): TGTGCCAGCAGCTTAGGGGGCGGGGGCTCCTACAATGAGCAGTTCTTC.

V and J are TRBV21-1 and TRBJ1-5; the table calls TRBD1, which could not be checked here. TRBV21-1 is a pseudogene segment. The CDR3 has 19 amino acids. The CDR3 region has the DNA TGTGCCAGCAGCAAAGGAAGGACAGGGGGCGCATCAAGCAATCAGCCCCAGCATTTT. As protein: CASSKGRTGGASSNQPQHF.

The rearrangement uses TRBV19 and TRBJ2-1; D not certain. There are 14 residues in the CDR3. Trimming took off 3 bases at V and 5 bases at J, with 11 bases between the two ends. Germline V gene lookup returns CDR1 LNHDA and CDR2 SQIVND (reference sequence). For the CDR3, the DNA is TGTGCCAGTAGTATTAGTTCACTAAACAATGAGCAGTTCTTC. Translation gives CASSISSLNNEQFF.

In its sample, this clone was seen many times. V gene TRBV7-8 combines with J gene TRBJ2-1; D ambiguous. The CDR3 spans 14 residues. Trimming left V 1 base short and J 8 bases short, with 12 bases between. Germline values: CDR1 SGHVS, CDR2 FQNEAQ. DNA for the CDR3: TGTGCCAGCAGCTTAGGGCTAGGAGTACATGAGCAGTTCTTC. Translation gives CASSLGLGVHEQFF.